A single T cell receptor beta chain is shown here with its context. Its antigen remains unidentified. The CDR3 length is 14 residues. V was shortened by 1 base and J by 8 bases, with 9 bases between the two germline ends. Germline CDR1 is MNHEY and CDR2 is SMNVEV (reference sequence). Naive CD8 cells lacked CD45RO and underwent positive selection for CCR7, leaving out terminally differentiated effector memory CD45RA+ cells. These data originate in a study of shared clonotypes between healthy human individuals. Study observations and caveats: In this cohort, only blood was sampled, and tissue repertoires likely differ. Generation probability values for non-shared clonotypes were lower than those for clonotypes shared by all four donors. Generally, estimated richness proved larger in naive subsets than it did in memory subsets.

At deep level, the assay was performed. Only in-frame clones appear in the TCRdb table, and some are missing; sequencing was by immunoSEQ multiplex PCR. The table shows about 2.1 million clones, with around 93% occurring only once. The chain carries TRBV27 and TRBJ2-6, with D possibly being TRBD1 (5 bases). The sequenced material came from naive CD8+ T cells from PBMCs. This TCR was sampled from a man aged 18 to 30 in good health. Some clones in this sample may be carry-over from other donors' samples. For the CDR3, the DNA is TGTGCCAGCAGTTTATTCCTGGGGCCCAACGTCCTGACTTTC. The encoded protein is CASSLFLGPNVLTF.